The 3 T cell receptor beta chains presented below share a single source sample, sequenced in a study of blood T cell repertoires in COVID-19. The table came from immunoSEQ multiplex PCR; TCRdb's copy has only in-frame clones and leaves some out. The table shows tens of thousands of clones, with 70% to 80% occurring only once. Material: peripheral blood. All receptors come from a man aged 65 to 85 with acute or convalescent COVID-19.

This chain connects TRBV27 to TRBJ2-7, with D possibly TRBD2 on 6 matching bases. The CDR3 has 14 residues. The V gene lost 7 bases and the J gene lost 7 bases, with 20 bases spanning the gap. The germline gives CDR1 MNHEY, CDR2 SMNVEV (reference sequence). The CDR3 region has the DNA TGTGCCAGCAAGGGCGGGACGTCACCGTGGGAGCAGTACTTC. This codes for CASKGGTSPWEQYF.

This clone was picked up a small number of times. V gene TRBV11-2 combines with J gene TRBJ2-7; weak D call: TRBD1 (5 bases). Germline CDR1 reads SGHAT; CDR2 reads FQNNGV. Trimming shortened V by 5 bases and J by 6 bases, and 11 bases separated the two germline ends. There are 12 residues in the CDR3. Here the CDR3 reads CASSKDRGEQYF. CDR3 bases: TGTGCCAGCAGCAAAGACAGAGGCGAGCAGTACTTC.

This clone was detected only a few times. The rearrangement uses TRBV5-1 and TRBJ1-5; 7 nucleotides align to TRBD1. With 3 bases clipped from V and 6 bases from J, the junction kept 9 bases outside the gene matches. Germline CDR1 and CDR2: SGHRS and YFSETQ. This CDR3 has 15 amino acids. This chain's CDR3 is CASSSGTDYSQPQHF. The CDR3 nucleotides read TGCGCCAGCAGCTCGGGGACAGATTATAGTCAGCCCCAGCATTTT.